The 5 T cell receptor beta chains in this list originate from one sample, sequenced in a study of OX40 agonist ivuxolimab in advanced cancers. The protocol was immunoSEQ multiplex PCR, while the TCRdb copy is restricted to in-frame clones and leaves out a portion. This table has tens of thousands of clones, around 94% appearing once. Specimen: CD4+ or CD8+ T cells sorted from blood, collected in a trial of the OX40 agonist ivuxolimab. The receptors stem from an adult with an advanced solid tumor such as melanoma, head and neck, liver or kidney cancer.

The V call is TRBV7-8, the J call TRBJ1-5, with 10 bases matching TRBD1. V lost 6 bases, J lost 14 bases, and 13 bases stayed unmatched. CDR3 length: 14 residues. Germline CDR1 SGHVS, CDR2 FQNEAQ. CDR3 bases: TGTGCCAGCAGACGCGGGACAGGGGACAAGGAAGAGCATTTT. Protein sequence: CASRRGTGDKEEHF.

This chain joins TRBV19 and TRBJ2-7, with TRBD2 identical over 9 bases. The CDR3 totals 19 residues. Losses at the gene ends were 1 base for V and 4 bases for J; bases not matched to a gene: 17. Germline CDR1 reads LNHDA; CDR2 reads SQIVND (reference sequence). The CDR3 region is CASSIVASGILRAPYEQYF. CDR3 in DNA: TGTGCCAGTAGTATAGTGGCTAGCGGGATCCTTAGGGCCCCTTACGAGCAGTACTTC.

This chain uses TRBV9 with TRBJ2-3; D assignment may be TRBD1 or TRBD2 (5 bases each). The CDR3 has 15 amino acids. Per germline, CDR1 SGDLS and CDR2 YYNGEE. The V and J ends lost 3 bases and 0 bases respectively, with 11 bases between them. The CDR3 spells CASSEGTASTDTQYF. CDR3 bases: TGTGCCAGCAGCGAAGGGACGGCTAGCACAGATACGCAGTATTTT.

The rearrangement links TRBV6-1 to TRBJ2-7; 9 bases match TRBD1. Per germline, CDR1 MNHNS and CDR2 SASEGT. V was pared by 4 bases and J by 3 bases, with 7 bases of the junction left unmatched. The CDR3 sequence is 15 residues long. CDR3 in DNA: TGTGCCAGCAGTGCCACCGGGACAGGGTTCTACGAGCAGTACTTC. It encodes CASSATGTGFYEQYF.

The chain uses TRBV27 and TRBJ2-1; D possibly corresponds to TRBD2 (5 bases). Germline CDR1 reads MNHEY; CDR2 reads SMNVEV (reference sequence). CDR3 size: 13 residues. V was pared by 8 bases and J by 6 bases, with 14 bases between. The CDR3 loop is CASAFGNPNEQFF. DNA for the CDR3: TGTGCCAGCGCCTTCGGGAACCCCAATGAGCAGTTCTTC.